This TCR beta chain was profiled in a study of blood T cell repertoires in COVID-19. Study at large: Acute and convalescent COVID-19 samples came from the United States, Italy and Spain.

Profiling relied on immunoSEQ multiplex PCR, and the TCRdb table lists in-frame clones only, not all of them. The sample yields around 470,000 clones, roughly nine tenths seen once. Germline trimming cut 6 bases from V and 5 bases from J; bases unmatched to any gene: 10. Germline lookup yields CDR1 MNHEY and CDR2 SMNVEV (reference sequence). This CDR3 is built from 15 residues. The clonotype was recovered from a man aged 18-30 years with COVID-19, enrolled during active disease. The chain employs TRBV27 and TRBJ2-5; 9 bases align to TRBD2. Material: peripheral blood. CDR3 in amino acids: CASREYSGSSETQYF. In nucleotides, the CDR3 is TGTGCCAGCAGGGAGTATAGCGGGAGTTCGGAGACCCAGTACTTC.